These T cell receptor beta chains were read from a single sample in a study of metastatic and nonmetastatic thyroid tumors. TCRdb re-called clones from the PCR reads using MiXCR. The sample has approximately 60,000 clones, less than 30% seen once; the top ten hold 15% to 20%. Sequencing was performed on blood. Source of these receptors: a female donor with papillary thyroid cancer or a benign thyroid nodule (not recorded which). Some clones in this sample may be carry-over from other donors' samples. The CDR3 runs from the conserved cysteine through the conserved F or W. A D gene is named only where the DNA matches it firmly. Size values are once, few and many counts, or a class for expanded clones, and some rows have none.

j_gene	v_gene	d_gene	abundance	len	CDR3nt	CDR3aa
TRBJ1-2	TRBV7-2	.	.	13	TGTGCCAGCAGCAAGGGACAAAACTATGGCTACACCTTC	CASSKGQNYGYTF
TRBJ2-1	TRBV11-2	.	few	12	TGTGCCAGCAGCACATCTCTCGATGAGCAGTTCTTC	CASSTSLDEQFF
TRBJ2-2	TRBV2	TRBD1	few	14	TGTGCCAGCAGTGGACAGGGGAGGACCGGGGAGCTGTTTTTT	CASSGQGRTGELFF
TRBJ2-1	TRBV24-1	TRBD1	.	15	TGTGCCACCAGTGGACCGGGACAGGGAAGCAATGAGCAGTTCTTC	CATSGPGQGSNEQFF
TRBJ2-6	TRBV27	.	medium-sized	16	TGTGCCAGCAGTTCGGTAGGCCTCTCTGGGGCCAACGTCCTGACTTTC	CASSSVGLSGANVLTF
TRBJ2-7	TRBV6-1	.	few	11	TGTGCCAGCGGTGGAGGGTACGAGCAGTACTTC	CASGGGYEQYF
TRBJ1-3	TRBV6-2/TRBV6-3	.	few	15	TGTGCCAGTGGGGGGGGCGATTCATCTGGAAACACCATATATTTT	CASGGGDSSGNTIYF
TRBJ1-5	TRBV7-2	.	many	15	TGTGCCAGCAGCTTGGTTCCTTTTTCCAATCAGCCCCAGCATTTT	CASSLVPFSNQPQHF
TRBJ2-2	TRBV7-8	.	many	16	TGTGCCAGCAGCCACCCCGGGGGAGAGGACACCGGGGAGCTGTTTTTT	CASSHPGGEDTGELFF
TRBJ1-2	TRBV30	.	.	14	TGTGCCTGCACCCGGGGGGGGACGAACTATGGCTACACCTTC	CACTRGGTNYGYTF
TRBJ1-5	TRBV6-1	.	.	15	TGTGCCAGCAACCGGGACACATATAGCAATCAGCCCCAGCATTTT	CASNRDTYSNQPQHF
TRBJ2-2	TRBV30	.	many	14	TGTGCCTGGAGCGCAGGGACTAACACCGGGGAGCTGTTTTTT	CAWSAGTNTGELFF